This TCR beta chain was documented in a study of neoadjuvant anti-PD-1 for oral cavity cancer. The time point here: after neoadjuvant nivolumab, at surgical resection. Profiled with immunoSEQ multiplex PCR; TCRdb holds only in-frame clones, not every one. The sample holds over 11,000 clones, roughly 71% seen once. This CDR3 comprises 13 residues. Germline trimming cut 5 bases from V and 7 bases from J; bases unmatched to any gene: 8. CDR1 is MNHEY and CDR2 is SVGAGI in the germline V gene. This TCR was recovered from a person aged 35-80 years with oral cavity squamous cell carcinoma. The chain carries TRBV6-5 and TRBJ2-7; 7 nucleotides align to TRBD1. Material: PBMCs, obtained after nivolumab (anti-PD-1) treatment. The CDR3 nucleotides read TGTGCCAGCAGTCGACAGGGCTATCGGGAGCAGTACTTC. Protein: CASSRQGYREQYF.